This TCR beta chain stems from a study of T cell responses to AZD1222 COVID-19 vaccine. Findings of the study overall: Donors, mostly white British, included more females; clonal diversity was possibly underestimated. Repertoires in all cases were sampled only once the peak T cell response had passed.

In regard to this clone: Its antigen remains unknown.

Assay used: immunoSEQ multiplex PCR; TCRdb lists only in-frame clones, some missing. Here the sample spans 110,000 to 150,000 clones, more than 70% being singletons. Germline CDR1 is SQVTM and CDR2 is ANQGSEA. Between the trimmed V and J ends, which lost 2 bases and 0 bases, there was a span of 13 bases. The CDR3 loop spans 15 amino acids. The genes are TRBV29-1 and TRBJ1-2; perhaps TRBD1 as D (6 bases). The sequence came from an adult who received the AZD1222 COVID-19 vaccine. The material sequenced was peripheral blood, taken 28 days after the second AZD1222 dose. The CDR3 loop is CSVEKQGSPNYGYTF. The DNA for the CDR3 is TGCAGCGTTGAAAAACAGGGAAGCCCTAACTATGGCTACACCTTC. The complete variable domain, with remaining parts taken from reference TRBV29-1 and TRBJ1-2, reads SAVISQKPSRDICQRGTSLTIQCQVDSQVTMMFWYRQQPGQSLTLIATANQGSEATYESGFVIDKFPISRPNLTFSTLTVSNMSPEDSSIYLCSVEKQGSPNYGYTFGSGTRLTVV.